These 15 T cell receptor beta chains were all obtained from the same sample, sequenced in a study of T cell repertoires in cytomegalovirus infection. No antigen has been assigned to these receptors. TCRdb analysed the reads with MiXCR anew, one entry per CDR3 protein. The sample holds approximately 83,000 distinct CDR3 sequences; 20% to 30% are singletons and the top ten take roughly 50%. The material was CD8+ T cells from cultured PBMCs, obtained from culture after CMV antigen stimulation. The receptors originated from a human donor in good health (CMV status not recorded). Some clones in this sample may be carry-over from other donors' samples.

This clonotype has a count of ten or more. The V gene is TRBV12-3 or TRBV12-4, the J gene TRBJ2-1, with TRBD1 matching over 9 bases. The CDR3 runs 15 residues. Losses at the gene ends were 6 bases for V and 8 bases for J; bases not matched to a gene: 11. CDR3 bases: TGTGCCAGCAGCGAACCGGGACAGGGTATCTATGAGCAGTTCTTC. Protein product: CASSEPGQGIYEQFF.

The chain links TRBV28 to TRBJ1-2; 7 bases line up with TRBD1. Per germline, CDR1 MDHEN and CDR2 SYDVKM. CDR3 length: 14 amino acids. J lost 5 bases, V lost 3 bases, and 6 bases had no gene match. The CDR3 DNA sequence: TGTGCCAGCAGTTTTCGGACAGGTACATATGGCTACACCTTC. It translates to CASSFRTGTYGYTF.

This clonotype was detected only once. The chain employs TRBV9 and TRBJ2-7; D perhaps matches TRBD1 (6 bases). The CDR3 is 14 amino acids. V was cut by 2 bases and J by 1 base, with 10 bases left in between. Per the germline V gene, CDR1 is SGDLS and CDR2 is YYNGEE. The CDR3 region has the DNA TGTGCCAGCAGCGTGTCTCAGGGGTCCTACGAGCAGTACTTC. Its protein is CASSVSQGSYEQYF.

The rearrangement links TRBV15 to TRBJ2-1; D is tentatively TRBD1 or TRBD2 (5 bases each). Germline CDR1 is LNHNV and CDR2 is YYDKDF (reference sequence). Trimming left V 0 bases short and J 4 bases short, with 10 bases between. The length of the CDR3 is 15 residues. CDR3 bases: TGTGCCACCAGCAGAGAGAGAGGGGTATACAATGAGCAGTTCTTC. Translation gives CATSRERGVYNEQFF.

V is TRBV7-6 and J is TRBJ2-7; tentatively, D is TRBD1 (6 bases). The CDR3 runs 14 residues. The V gene's germline CDR1 is SGHVS and CDR2 FNYEAQ. Trimming took off 1 base at V and 3 bases at J, with 10 bases between the two ends. CDR3 sequence reads: CASSLVGQVYEQYF. CDR3 nucleotide sequence: TGTGCCAGCAGCTTAGTGGGACAAGTCTACGAGCAGTACTTC.

The CDR3 sequence: CHKFPGGRVGAGGNQPQHF. The CDR3 DNA reads TGCCATAAATTCCCAGGGGGGCGAGTCGGGGCGGGGGGCAATCAGCCCCAGCATTTT. V is TRBV20-1 and J is TRBJ1-5, with TRBD1 identical over 7 bases. Per the germline V gene, CDR1 is DFQATT and CDR2 is SNEGSKA (reference sequence). The CDR3 consists of 19 residues.

This clonotype was seen many times. The chain has TRBV7-2 and TRBJ2-1, with 15 bases lining up with TRBD2. CDR3 size: 19 residues. After removal of 5 bases from V and 6 bases from J, the junction contained 14 bases not matched to a gene. Germline V lookup: CDR1 SGHTA, CDR2 FQGNSA. The CDR3 nucleotides read TGTGCCAGCAGCCGCGGGACTAGCGGGAGGATTTGGAGGCCCAATGAGCAGTTCTTC. It specifies CASSRGTSGRIWRPNEQFF.

The chain recombines TRBV7-9 with TRBJ2-2; a possible D gene is TRBD1 (6 bases). The germline CDR1 and CDR2 sequences are SEHNR and FQNEAQ (reference sequence). The CDR3 spans 13 residues. V lost 5 bases, J lost 5 bases, and 9 bases lay in between. The CDR3 sequence: CASSKGQTGELFF. For the CDR3, the DNA is TGTGCCAGCAGCAAAGGACAGACCGGGGAGCTGTTTTTT. The full variable domain, its missing parts supplied by reference TRBV7-9 and TRBJ2-2, is DTGVSQNPRHKITKRGQNVTFRCDPISEHNRLYWYRQTLGQGPEFLTYFQNEAQLEKSRLLSDRFSAERPKGSFSTLEIQRTEQGDSAMYLCASSKGQTGELFFGEGSRLTVL.

This clonotype was recorded a few times. This chain joins TRBV6-5 and TRBJ2-7, with a tentative D call TRBD2 (6 bases). There are 13 residues in the CDR3. V was cut by 7 bases and J by 4 bases, with 14 bases left in between. Per germline, CDR1 MNHEY and CDR2 SVGAGI. The CDR3, as DNA: TGTGCCAGCACTCTGGGGGGAGGATACGAGCAGTACTTC. This codes for CASTLGGGYEQYF.

This clonotype came up many times. The chain carries TRBV19 and TRBJ1-5; D is perhaps TRBD1 (5 bases). The length of the CDR3 is 15 residues. Trimming took off 7 bases at V and 4 bases at J, with 17 bases between the two ends. CDR1 is LNHDA and CDR2 is SQIVND in the germline V gene (reference sequence). CDR3 DNA sequence: TGTGCCAGTACCCAACGAGACAGCCGTAATCAGCCCCAGCATTTT. Protein: CASTQRDSRNQPQHF. Filled out from reference TRBV19 and TRBJ1-5, the complete variable domain reads DGGITQSPKYLFRKEGQNVTLSCEQNLNHDAMYWYRQDPGQGLRLIYYSQIVNDFQKGDIAEGYSVSREKKESFPLTVTSAQKNPTAFYLCASTQRDSRNQPQHFGDGTRLSIL.

Only a few counts were recorded for this clonotype. The V call is TRBV6-5, the J call TRBJ2-7; a weak D match, TRBD1 (6 bases). Germline V gene data show CDR1 as MNHEY and CDR2 as SVGAGI. This CDR3 comprises 14 residues. Trimming removed 3 bases from V and 3 bases from J, with 12 bases in between. CDR3 residues: CASSYSAGVYEQYF. The DNA for the CDR3 is TGTGCCAGCAGTTATTCGGCAGGGGTCTACGAGCAGTACTTC.

The chain carries TRBV5-4 and TRBJ2-2; 7 bases match TRBD1. Looked up from germline, CDR1 is SGHNT and CDR2 is YYREEE (reference sequence). J was trimmed by 2 bases and V by 2 bases; bases with no gene match: 3. The CDR3 is 15 amino acids. The CDR3 DNA reads as TGTGCCAGCAGCTTAGGACAGGTTAACACCGGGGAGCTGTTTTTT. This sequence encodes CASSLGQVNTGELFF.

This clonotype was observed at least ten times. The CDR3 protein is CASSLASSAIASYEQYF. CDR3 DNA: TGTGCCAGCAGCTTAGCGTCCTCAGCCATCGCCTCCTACGAGCAGTACTTC. V is TRBV7-8 and J is TRBJ2-7; D remains unclear. Germline lookup yields CDR1 SGHVS and CDR2 FQNEAQ. This CDR3 region has 17 residues. V lost 0 bases to trimming and J lost 0 bases, with 15 bases between them.

The chain joins TRBV6-5 to TRBJ2-3; perhaps TRBD1 as D (5 bases). Deletions cut 2 bases from V and 0 bases from J, with 12 bases between. Per the germline V gene, CDR1 is MNHEY and CDR2 is SVGAGI. The CDR3 is made up of 16 amino acids. The DNA of the CDR3 is TGTGCCAGCAGTTACATGGACACTCCTAGCACAGATACGCAGTATTTT. Residues: CASSYMDTPSTDTQYF.

At least ten counts were recorded for this clonotype. The genes are TRBV28 and TRBJ2-7; weak D call: TRBD1 (5 bases). CDR3 length equals 13 residues. The V gene's germline CDR1 is MDHEN and CDR2 SYDVKM. V was pared by 3 bases and J by 2 bases, with 8 bases between. This chain's CDR3 is CASSLGLTYEQYF. CDR3 sequence (DNA): TGTGCCAGCAGTTTGGGGCTAACCTACGAGCAGTACTTC.